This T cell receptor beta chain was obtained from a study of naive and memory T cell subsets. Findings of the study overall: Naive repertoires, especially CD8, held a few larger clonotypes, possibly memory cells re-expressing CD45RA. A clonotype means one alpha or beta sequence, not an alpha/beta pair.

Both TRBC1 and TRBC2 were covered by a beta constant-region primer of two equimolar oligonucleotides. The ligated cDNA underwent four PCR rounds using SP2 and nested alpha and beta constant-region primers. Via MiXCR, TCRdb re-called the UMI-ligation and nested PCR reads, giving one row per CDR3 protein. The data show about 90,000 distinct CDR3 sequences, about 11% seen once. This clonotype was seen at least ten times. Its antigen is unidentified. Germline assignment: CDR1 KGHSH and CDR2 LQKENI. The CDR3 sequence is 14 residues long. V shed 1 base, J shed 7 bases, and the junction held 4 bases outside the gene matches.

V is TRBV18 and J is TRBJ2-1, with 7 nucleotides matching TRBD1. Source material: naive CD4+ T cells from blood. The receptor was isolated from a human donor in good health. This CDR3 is CASSPQGASNEQFF. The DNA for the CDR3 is TGTGCCAGCTCACCACAGGGGGCGTCAAATGAGCAGTTCTTC. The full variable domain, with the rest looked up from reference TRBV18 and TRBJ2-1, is NAGVMQNPRHLVRRRGQEARLRCSPMKGHSHVYWYRQLPEEGLKFMVYLQKENIIDESGMPKERFSAEFPKEGPSILRIQQVVRGDSAAYFCASSPQGASNEQFFGPGTRLTVL.